Shown below are 13 T cell receptor beta chains from a single sample sequenced in a study of beta chain features in type 1 diabetes. Investigators reverse transcribed all isolated RNA, so they sequenced expressed TCRB transcripts. Profiled with immunoSEQ multiplex PCR; TCRdb holds only in-frame clones, not every one. Here the sample spans about 620,000 clones, around 15% being singletons. Material for sequencing was naive CD4+ T cells from blood. The receptors were sampled from a man aged 18 to 29 in good health.

The rearrangement links TRBV10-3 to TRBJ1-2, with TRBD1 matching over 7 bases. V trimming: 4 bases; J trimming: 3 bases; junction bases outside the gene matches: 5. Germline V lookup: CDR1 ENHRY, CDR2 SYGVKD. The CDR3 sequence is 14 residues long. CDR3 DNA: TGTGCCATCAGTGCCTCCGGGACAGACTATGGCTACACCTTC. It codes for CAISASGTDYGYTF.

J is TRBJ1-1 and V is TRBV5-1; no clear D. Germline V lookup: CDR1 SGHRS, CDR2 YFSETQ. The CDR3 is 13 residues long. Trimming removed 3 bases at V and 1 base at J, with 7 bases between. CDR3: CASSWQANTEAFF. CDR3 bases: TGCGCCAGCAGCTGGCAGGCGAACACTGAAGCTTTCTTT.

The J gene is TRBJ1-4, the V gene TRBV7-2, with TRBD1 identical over 9 bases. This CDR3 spans 16 amino acids. Germline assignment: CDR1 SGHTA and CDR2 FQGNSA. V gave up 4 bases and J gave up 7 bases; unmatched junction bases: 10. In DNA, the CDR3 is TGTGCCAGCAGCTCCATTCGACAGGGGGAAGGTGAAAAACTGTTTTTT. As protein: CASSSIRQGEGEKLFF.

The chain links TRBV2 to TRBJ2-1; perhaps TRBD2 as D (7 bases). Deletions cut 7 bases from V and 2 bases from J, with 15 bases between. The CDR3 is 15 residues long. In germline, CDR1 is SNHLY, CDR2 FYNNEI. The CDR3 sequence is CASMRGGGPYNEQFF. The CDR3 DNA reads TGTGCCAGCATGAGGGGCGGGGGCCCCTACAATGAGCAGTTCTTC.

A few counts support this clone. The identical CDR3 is also encoded by other nucleotide sequences in the sample. The genes are TRBV2 and TRBJ2-2; maybe TRBD1 (5 bases). Germline assignment: CDR1 SNHLY and CDR2 FYNNEI. This CDR3 is built from 14 residues. Trimming shortened V by 0 bases and J by 5 bases, and 7 bases separated the two germline ends. CDR3 nucleotides: TGTGCCAGCAGTGAAGCGAAGGGGACCGGGGAGCTGTTTTTT. Amino acid sequence: CASSEAKGTGELFF.

This clone was counted only a few times. The chain combines TRBV7-9 with TRBJ1-1; D ambiguous. The length of the CDR3 is 14 residues. Looked up from germline, CDR1 is SEHNR and CDR2 is FQNEAQ (reference sequence). Trimming left V 7 bases short and J 0 bases short, with 12 bases between. The chain's CDR3 is CASTQQNMNTEAFF. The CDR3 nucleotides read TGTGCCAGCACCCAACAGAACATGAACACTGAAGCTTTCTTT.

This clone has only a few counts. The rearrangement uses TRBV7-3 and TRBJ2-7, with 8 nucleotides matching TRBD1. Trimming at V came to 0 bases and at J to 3 bases, leaving 4 bases not matched to a gene. This CDR3 is 15 amino acids long. Germline loops: CDR1 SGHTA, CDR2 FQGTGA. The CDR3 region is CASSLTAGGFYEQYF. The DNA of the CDR3 is TGTGCCAGCAGCTTAACGGCAGGGGGCTTCTACGAGCAGTACTTC.

J is TRBJ2-2 and V is TRBV9, with a possible D match to TRBD2 (5 bases). The CDR3 runs 15 residues. Per the germline V gene, CDR1 is SGDLS and CDR2 is YYNGEE. The V end was cut by 0 bases, the J end by 6 bases, with 12 bases between. In DNA form, the CDR3 reads TGTGCCAGCAGCGTAGCGGGAAAGTTCCCCGGGGAGCTGTTTTTT. Amino acid sequence: CASSVAGKFPGELFF.

This clone was observed a few times. DNA of the CDR3: TGTGCCATCAGCACACTGCGGAACACTGAAGCTTTCTTT. Translating gives CAISTLRNTEAFF. This chain uses TRBV10-3 with TRBJ1-1; D not certain. The CDR3 consists of 13 residues. Trimming removed 6 bases from V and 1 base from J, with 9 bases in between. The germline gives CDR1 ENHRY, CDR2 SYGVKD.

The table lists this clone with a few counts. The rearrangement uses TRBV29-1 and TRBJ1-2, with TRBD1 matching over 7 bases. The CDR3 sequence is 15 residues long. Germline lookup yields CDR1 SQVTM and CDR2 ANQGSEA. Losses at the gene ends were 3 bases for V and 8 bases for J; bases not matched to a gene: 15. The CDR3: CSVDPPGGTYIGYTF. In DNA form, the CDR3 reads TGCAGCGTTGATCCCCCAGGGGGTACATATATAGGCTACACCTTC. The full variable domain, completed using reference TRBV29-1 and TRBJ1-2, is SAVISQKPSRDICQRGTSLTIQCQVDSQVTMMFWYRQQPGQSLTLIATANQGSEATYESGFVIDKFPISRPNLTFSTLTVSNMSPEDSSIYLCSVDPPGGTYIGYTFGSGTRLTVV.

The genes are TRBV5-1 and TRBJ1-2; no clear D gene. This CDR3 is 13 amino acids long. Between the trimmed V and J ends, which lost 0 bases and 4 bases, there was a span of 7 bases. The germline gives CDR1 SGHRS, CDR2 YFSETQ. CDR3 in DNA: TGCGCCAGCAGCTTGGGACATATCTATGGCTACACCTTC. This gives the protein CASSLGHIYGYTF. Based on the CDR3 plus reference TRBV5-1 and TRBJ1-2, the full variable domain is KAGVTQTPRYLIKTRGQQVTLSCSPISGHRSVSWYQQTPGQGLQFLFEYFSETQRNKGNFPGRFSGRQFSNSRSEMNVSTLELGDSALYLCASSLGHIYGYTFGSGTRLTVV.

In this sample, this clone turned up a few times. The CDR3 DNA sequence: TGTGCCAGCAGTAACCTCGGCGGTACTGAAGCTTTCTTT. Protein product: CASSNLGGTEAFF. The chain joins TRBV9 to TRBJ1-1; D gene unclear. V shed 5 bases and J shed 5 bases, with 13 bases lying between them. The CDR3 has 13 residues. Looked up from germline, CDR1 is SGDLS and CDR2 is YYNGEE.

The rearrangement uses TRBV5-6 and TRBJ2-1, with 12 bases fitting TRBD1. V shed 3 bases and J 7 bases; nucleotides not matched to a gene: 8. There are 16 residues in the CDR3. Germline V lookup: CDR1 SGHDT, CDR2 YYEEEE. The DNA of the CDR3 is TGTGCCAGCAGCTGGCCCTGGGACAGGGGGCGGAATGAGCAGTTCTTC. This translates into CASSWPWDRGRNEQFF.